One and the same sample provided the 17 T cell receptor beta chains below, sequenced in a study of low-dose radiotherapy and immunotherapy resistance in tumors. Noted time point: after trial treatment. Stated treatment: LDRT plus nivolumab, ipilimumab, low-dose cyclophosphamide and aspirin (RACIN trial). TRAV- and TRBV-specific primers, spanning alpha and beta chains, primed first-strand cDNA. Using a constant-region primer together with a V-primer adapter, TCRs were subjected to around 20 PCR cycles of amplification. TCRdb reprocessed the reads with MiXCR, giving one entry per CDR3 protein. The sample shows just over 90,000 distinct CDR3 sequences, roughly 19% of them seen only once. The material sequenced was PBMCs, taken after low-dose radiotherapy plus immunotherapy. These receptors all stem from a female donor with ovarian cancer.

This clonotype was seen many times. The V gene is TRBV7-8, the J gene TRBJ1-2; the D gene is possibly TRBD1 (5 bases). Trimming took off 2 bases at V and 2 bases at J, with 12 bases between the two ends. This CDR3 region has 15 residues. Germline loops: CDR1 SGHVS, CDR2 FQNEAQ. The CDR3 coding sequence is TGTGCCAGCAGCTTAAAGTGGGAGGGGAACTATGGCTACACCTTC. Translation: CASSLKWEGNYGYTF.

In this sample, this clonotype turned up many times. The CDR3 region is CASSNLRRRGETQYF. The CDR3 DNA sequence: TGTGCCAGCAGCAATCTTCGGAGACGCGGGGAGACCCAGTACTTC. The rearrangement links TRBV6-6 to TRBJ2-5; D perhaps matches TRBD2 (5 bases). Trimming took 6 bases from V and 5 from J, leaving 19 bases between them. Per the germline V gene, CDR1 is MNHNY and CDR2 is SVGAGI (reference sequence). The CDR3 extends over 15 amino acids.

At least ten counts were recorded for this clonotype. This rearrangement joins TRBV10-3 to TRBJ1-5; D unclear. This CDR3 comprises 16 residues. Trimming took 2 bases from V and 0 from J, leaving 11 bases between them. Germline-derived CDR1 and CDR2 are ENHRY and SYGVKD. CDR3 nucleotide sequence: TGTGCCATCAGTGAGGCGGCGGGTAATAGCAATCAGCCCCAGCATTTT. It codes for CAISEAAGNSNQPQHF.

This clonotype has just a few counts. CDR3 nucleotide sequence: TGTGCCAGCAACCTAGGACAGGGAGGATCGGCCAACACTGAAGCTTTCTTT. Protein sequence: CASNLGQGGSANTEAFF. The chain combines TRBV6-1 with TRBJ1-1; TRBD1 matches at 8 bases. The germline V gene encodes CDR1 MNHNS and CDR2 SASEGT. Trimming cost V 7 bases and J 2 bases; bases outside gene matches: 15. This CDR3 has 17 amino acids.

The sample holds many counts of this clonotype. The CDR3 sequence: CASSTAFLAEGFNEQFF. The DNA for the CDR3 is TGTGCCAGTAGTACCGCATTCCTAGCGGAGGGTTTCAATGAGCAGTTCTTC. The chain has TRBV19 and TRBJ2-1; 7 nucleotides match TRBD2. CDR1 is LNHDA, CDR2 SQIVND, per germline (reference sequence). The CDR3 loop spans 17 amino acids. J lost 6 bases, V lost 4 bases, and 15 bases had no gene match.

This clonotype was found many times. The V gene is TRBV9, the J gene TRBJ2-3, with 9 bases identical to TRBD1. CDR3 size: 15 residues. CDR1 and CDR2 from the germline V gene are SGDLS and YYNGEE. After removal of 3 bases from V and 0 bases from J, the junction contained 2 bases not matched to a gene. CDR3 sequence (DNA): TGTGCCAGCAGCGGCGGGACAGGGAGCACAGATACGCAGTATTTT. As protein: CASSGGTGSTDTQYF.

This clonotype showed up many times. V gene TRBV20-1 combines with J gene TRBJ2-1; 7 nucleotides match TRBD1. Germline assignment: CDR1 DFQATT and CDR2 SNEGSKA (reference sequence). This CDR3 spans 16 amino acids. V lost 0 bases, J lost 3 bases, and 8 bases stayed unmatched. CDR3 sequence reads: CSARDNTGTVYNEQFF. The CDR3 coding sequence is TGCAGTGCTAGAGACAACACCGGGACAGTCTACAATGAGCAGTTCTTC.

This clonotype was picked up many times. The V gene is TRBV10-3, the J gene TRBJ2-1, with TRBD2 identical over 13 bases. The V and J ends lost 4 bases and 7 bases, in that order; junction bases with no gene match: 7. The CDR3 contains 16 residues. Germline CDR1 and CDR2: ENHRY and SYGVKD. CDR3 sequence: CAISGTSGGVRNEQFF. The CDR3 coding sequence is TGTGCCATCAGTGGCACTAGCGGGGGGGTTCGGAATGAGCAGTTCTTC.

There are many counts of this clonotype. This rearrangement joins TRBV20-1 to TRBJ1-5; a possible D gene is TRBD1 (5 bases). The V end lost 6 bases, the J end lost 4 bases, and 13 bases lay between the germline ends. Per the germline V gene, CDR1 is DFQATT and CDR2 is SNEGSKA (reference sequence). The length of the CDR3 is 13 residues. CDR3 sequence: CSARDEENQPQHF. The CDR3 nucleotides are TGCAGTGCACGGGACGAGGAAAATCAGCCCCAGCATTTT.

This clonotype was found many times. V usage is TRBV4-2 and J usage is TRBJ1-4, with TRBD1 matching 8 bases. Trimming at V came to 0 bases and at J to 5 bases, leaving 5 bases not matched to a gene. In germline, CDR1 is LGHNA, CDR2 YNFKEQ. CDR3 length: 16 amino acids. CDR3 sequence (DNA): TGTGCCAGCAGCCAAGATGGACAGGGACAGAATGAAAAACTGTTTTTT. Translation: CASSQDGQGQNEKLFF.

The rearrangement joins TRBV6-2 or TRBV6-3 to TRBJ1-5; TRBD1 matches 10 bases. This CDR3 contains 13 residues. Germline V gene data show CDR1 as MNHEY and CDR2 as SVGEGT. Trimming cost V 8 bases and J 5 bases; bases outside gene matches: 3. CDR3 nucleotides: TGTGCCAGCGGACAGGGGGGACATCAGCCCCAGCATTTT. Amino acid sequence: CASGQGGHQPQHF.

Many counts were recorded for this clonotype. The chain employs TRBV19 and TRBJ2-5; a weak D match, TRBD1 (5 bases). The V gene's germline CDR1 is LNHDA and CDR2 SQIVND (reference sequence). The CDR3 has 12 residues. Between the trimmed V and J ends, which lost 9 bases and 5 bases, there was a span of 13 bases. CDR3 residues: CASSTGGETQYF. As DNA, the CDR3 is TGTGCCAGCTCAACAGGTGGGGAGACCCAGTACTTC.

This clonotype was counted at least ten times. The chain carries TRBV7-2 and TRBJ2-1; D ambiguous. The CDR3 is 15 residues long. The germline V and J ends were trimmed by 0 bases and 7 bases, with 13 bases remaining between them. Per germline, CDR1 SGHTA and CDR2 FQGNSA. Written as DNA, the CDR3 is TGTGCCAGCAGCTTAGCCCCGGGCGCTGGGAATGAGCAGTTCTTC. It yields the protein CASSLAPGAGNEQFF.

This clonotype has a count of ten or more. The CDR3 bases are TGTGCCAGCAGCCCCCTTCCTCCCTCCGAAAGGTCTTACGAGCAGTACTTC. Translated: CASSPLPPSERSYEQYF. The chain recombines TRBV28 with TRBJ2-7; no clear D. Germline loops: CDR1 MDHEN, CDR2 SYDVKM. The CDR3 extends over 17 amino acids. Trimming left V 6 bases short and J 4 bases short, with 25 bases between.

This clonotype was observed many times. This chain joins TRBV20-1 and TRBJ1-6; 9 bases agree with TRBD1. V lost 6 bases, J lost 6 bases, and 3 bases stayed unmatched. CDR3 length equals 13 residues. Germline CDR1 and CDR2: DFQATT and SNEGSKA (reference sequence). Here the CDR3 reads CSARTGANSPLHF. The CDR3 DNA is TGCAGTGCCCGGACAGGGGCTAATTCACCCCTCCACTTT.

This sequence joins TRBV30 and TRBJ2-7; D uncertain. V lost 0 bases and J 10 bases, leaving 10 bases between the germline ends. The CDR3 has 11 residues. Per germline, CDR1 GTSNPN and CDR2 SVGIG (reference sequence). CDR3 sequence (DNA): TGTGCCTGGAGTGTACCTCAGATCCAGTACTTC. It yields the protein CAWSVPQIQYF.

Many counts were recorded for this clonotype. J is TRBJ1-6 and V is TRBV28, with D unclear. Germline V gene lookup returns CDR1 MDHEN and CDR2 SYDVKM. The CDR3 loop spans 17 amino acids. V lost 5 bases, J lost 9 bases, and 23 bases lay in between. CDR3 in amino acids: CASSPLPGLVRSSPLHF. DNA for the CDR3: TGTGCCAGCAGTCCCCTTCCCGGACTAGTTAGAAGTTCACCCCTCCACTTT.